The sequence of this T cell receptor beta chain was determined in a study of breast tumors, draining lymph nodes, adjacent tissues. Points from the study as a whole: Compared with basal-like, luminal-like tumors shared significantly more repertoire with nontumor tissue. Tumors had less TCR diversity than lymph nodes, more than nontumor tissue. The lymph node origin of tumor T cells was framed as consistent with a hypothesis, not demonstrated. The data were judged consistent with most tumor T cells coming from lymph node and expanding in tumor.

TCRdb re-analysed the multiplex PCR reads in MiXCR, keeping a single row per CDR3 protein. The sample includes about 12,000 distinct CDR3 sequences, under 80% seen only once; the top ten take about 43%. Of note for this clonotype: The target antigen is unknown.

V was clipped by 2 bases and J by 3 bases, with 8 bases between them. The CDR3 has 13 residues. Germline values: CDR1 SGHNT, CDR2 YYREEE (reference sequence). The chain combines TRBV5-4 with TRBJ1-2, with D perhaps TRBD1 (5 bases). Material: tumor-adjacent breast tissue. The origin of this receptor is a female donor with breast cancer. Some clones in this sample may be carry-over from other donors' samples. The CDR3 sequence is CASSLVGDYGYTF. The CDR3 coding sequence is TGTGCCAGCAGCTTAGTGGGGGACTATGGCTACACCTTC.